This TCR beta chain is drawn from a study of shared clonotypes between healthy human individuals. Turning to this clone: Its antigen remains unknown. The sample has other DNA sequences that encode this CDR3 too.

Findings and limits, study-wide: Larger estimated richness was generally recorded for naive subsets relative to memory subsets.

The CDR3 covers 12 residues. Germline CDR1 reads LNHDA; CDR2 reads SQIVND (reference sequence). V trimming: 5 bases; J trimming: 8 bases; junction bases outside the gene matches: 1. The table came from immunoSEQ multiplex PCR; TCRdb's copy has only in-frame clones and leaves some out. The data show around 1 million clones, with over 75% seen just once and approximately 1.5% held by the top ten. The TCR was taken from a man aged 18 to 29 in good health. The chain has TRBV19 and TRBJ2-1; TRBD1 matches 9 bases. Sequencing was carried out using memory CD4+ T cells sorted from blood. Specified subset: CD45RA-negative fraction. The chain's CDR3 is CASSGQGYEQFF. DNA for the CDR3: TGTGCCAGTAGTGGACAGGGGTATGAGCAGTTCTTC.